This is a list of T cell receptor beta chains from one sample in a study of T cell changes during pregnancy in multiple sclerosis. Using immunoSEQ multiplex PCR, the repertoire was profiled, and TCRdb retains in-frame clones only, with some absent. Here the sample spans about 60,000 clones, around 93% being singletons. The input for sequencing was CD4+ T cells from peripheral blood mononuclear cells, taken in the first trimester of pregnancy. The receptors here all came from a female donor with multiple sclerosis, enrolled in a pregnancy study. CDR3s include the opening cysteine and the closing phenylalanine or tryptophan. Each record gives: clone size, V gene, J gene, D gene, CDR3 length, CDR3 protein, CDR3 DNA. D genes are given only for firm matches. Where a row states a size, it is once, few, many or the class of an expanded clone; other rows omit it.

clone_size: once
v_call: TRBV19
j_call: TRBJ2-2
d_call: .
cdr3_length: 15
cdr3_aa: CASRMWARSTGELFF
cdr3_nt: TGTGCCAGTAGGATGTGGGCAAGGTCCACCGGGGAGCTGTTTTTT

clone_size: .
v_call: TRBV5-1
j_call: TRBJ2-6
d_call: TRBD1
cdr3_length: 18
cdr3_aa: CASSPMTGGHSGANVLTF
cdr3_nt: TGCGCCAGCAGCCCAATGACAGGGGGACACTCTGGGGCCAACGTCCTGACTTTC

clone_size: .
v_call: TRBV2
j_call: TRBJ2-2
d_call: TRBD2
cdr3_length: 16
cdr3_aa: CASSSTSGGKGGELFF
cdr3_nt: TGTGCCAGCAGTTCGACTAGCGGGGGAAAAGGCGGGGAGCTGTTTTTT

clone_size: .
v_call: TRBV29-1
j_call: TRBJ2-2
d_call: TRBD2
cdr3_length: 14
cdr3_aa: CSVAGGKNTGELFF
cdr3_nt: TGCAGCGTTGCGGGGGGTAAAAACACCGGGGAGCTGTTTTTT

clone_size: .
v_call: TRBV10-3
j_call: TRBJ1-1
d_call: TRBD1
cdr3_length: 14
cdr3_aa: CAISEFAQGTEAFF
cdr3_nt: TGTGCCATCAGTGAGTTTGCACAGGGGACTGAAGCTTTCTTT

clone_size: .
v_call: TRBV18
j_call: TRBJ2-5
d_call: .
cdr3_length: 14
cdr3_aa: CASSPLAVQETQYF
cdr3_nt: TGTGCCAGCTCACCTTTAGCGGTCCAAGAGACCCAGTACTTC

clone_size: .
v_call: TRBV5-6
j_call: TRBJ1-5
d_call: .
cdr3_length: 14
cdr3_aa: CASSGSHSGQPQHF
cdr3_nt: TGTGCCAGCAGCGGCAGCCATAGCGGTCAGCCCCAGCATTTT

clone_size: .
v_call: TRBV6-5
j_call: TRBJ1-4
d_call: .
cdr3_length: 15
cdr3_aa: CASRPRAGYGEKLFF
cdr3_nt: TGTGCCAGCAGGCCGCGGGCCGGGTATGGAGAAAAACTGTTTTTT

clone_size: .
v_call: TRBV7-2
j_call: TRBJ2-7
d_call: TRBD1
cdr3_length: 12
cdr3_aa: CASSPDRGEQYF
cdr3_nt: TGTGCCAGCAGCCCGGACAGGGGCGAGCAGTACTTC

clone_size: .
v_call: TRBV5-1
j_call: TRBJ2-1
d_call: TRBD2
cdr3_length: 14
cdr3_aa: CASSEGGGGNEQFF
cdr3_nt: TGCGCCAGCTCCGAAGGAGGCGGGGGCAATGAGCAGTTCTTC

clone_size: .
v_call: TRBV19
j_call: TRBJ1-2
d_call: .
cdr3_length: 15
cdr3_aa: CASTLKQGANYGYTF
cdr3_nt: TGTGCCAGTACCCTTAAACAGGGCGCCAACTATGGCTACACCTTC

clone_size: .
v_call: TRBV18
j_call: TRBJ1-2
d_call: TRBD1
cdr3_length: 13
cdr3_aa: CASSPRQGDGYTF
cdr3_nt: TGTGCCAGCTCACCGAGACAGGGGGATGGCTACACCTTC

clone_size: .
v_call: TRBV7-3
j_call: TRBJ2-2
d_call: .
cdr3_length: 17
cdr3_aa: CASSLTRLSLNTGELFF
cdr3_nt: TGTGCCAGCAGCTTAACCAGGCTTTCTTTAAACACCGGGGAGCTGTTTTTT

clone_size: once
v_call: TRBV6-6
j_call: TRBJ2-5
d_call: TRBD2
cdr3_length: 15
cdr3_aa: CASRGIAGGWETQYF
cdr3_nt: TGTGCCAGCAGGGGTATAGCGGGGGGGTGGGAGACCCAGTACTTC

clone_size: once
v_call: TRBV29-1
j_call: TRBJ1-6
d_call: .
cdr3_length: 13
cdr3_aa: CSVAGGPNSPLHF
cdr3_nt: TGCAGCGTGGCGGGGGGACCTAATTCACCCCTCCACTTT

clone_size: .
v_call: TRBV10-3
j_call: TRBJ1-4
d_call: TRBD1
cdr3_length: 14
cdr3_aa: CAISRGPANEKLFF
cdr3_nt: TGTGCCATCAGCAGGGGGCCAGCTAATGAAAAACTGTTTTTT

clone_size: once
v_call: TRBV7-2
j_call: TRBJ2-7
d_call: .
cdr3_length: 15
cdr3_aa: CASSTIPVGPYEQYF
cdr3_nt: TGTGCCAGCAGCACAATACCGGTGGGCCCCTACGAGCAGTACTTC